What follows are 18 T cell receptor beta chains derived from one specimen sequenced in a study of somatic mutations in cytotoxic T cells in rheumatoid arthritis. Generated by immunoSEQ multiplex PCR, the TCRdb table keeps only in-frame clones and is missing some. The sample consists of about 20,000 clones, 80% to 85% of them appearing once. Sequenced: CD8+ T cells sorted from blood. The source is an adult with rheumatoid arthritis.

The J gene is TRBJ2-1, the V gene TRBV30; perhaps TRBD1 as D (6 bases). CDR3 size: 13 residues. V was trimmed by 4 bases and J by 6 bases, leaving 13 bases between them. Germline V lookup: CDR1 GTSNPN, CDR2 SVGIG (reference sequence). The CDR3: CAWNPTGFNEQFF. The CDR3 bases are TGTGCCTGGAATCCTACAGGGTTCAATGAGCAGTTCTTC.

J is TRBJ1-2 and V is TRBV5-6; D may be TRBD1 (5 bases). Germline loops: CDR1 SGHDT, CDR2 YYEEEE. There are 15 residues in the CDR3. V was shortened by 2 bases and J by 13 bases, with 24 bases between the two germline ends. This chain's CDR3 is CASSFYGTGSSVGTF. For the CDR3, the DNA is TGTGCCAGCAGCTTTTACGGGACGGGGTCTAGCGTCGGCACCTTC.

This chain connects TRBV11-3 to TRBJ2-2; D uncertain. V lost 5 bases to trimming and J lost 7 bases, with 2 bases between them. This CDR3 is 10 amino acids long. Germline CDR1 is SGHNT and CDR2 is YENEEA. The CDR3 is CASSRGELFF. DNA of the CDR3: TGTGCCAGCAGCCGCGGGGAGCTGTTTTTT.

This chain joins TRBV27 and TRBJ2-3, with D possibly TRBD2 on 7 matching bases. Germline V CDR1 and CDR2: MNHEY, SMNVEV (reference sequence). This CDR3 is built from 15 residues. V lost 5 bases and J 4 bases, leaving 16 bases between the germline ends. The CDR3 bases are TGTGCCAGCAGTCCACTGGGGGGGGCAGCAGATACGCAGTATTTT. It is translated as CASSPLGGAADTQYF.

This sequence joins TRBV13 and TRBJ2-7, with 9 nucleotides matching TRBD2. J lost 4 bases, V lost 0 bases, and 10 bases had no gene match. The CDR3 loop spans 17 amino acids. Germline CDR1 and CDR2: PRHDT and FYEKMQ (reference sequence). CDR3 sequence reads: CASSLGLRLAGKYEQYF. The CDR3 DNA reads TGTGCCAGCAGCTTAGGCCTCCGCCTAGCGGGAAAATACGAGCAGTACTTC.

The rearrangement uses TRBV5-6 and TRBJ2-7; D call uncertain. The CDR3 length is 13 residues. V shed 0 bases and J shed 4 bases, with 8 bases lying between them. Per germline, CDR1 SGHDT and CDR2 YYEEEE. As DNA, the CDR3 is TGTGCCAGCAGCTTGGGGAGTCCTTACGAGCAGTACTTC. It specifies CASSLGSPYEQYF.

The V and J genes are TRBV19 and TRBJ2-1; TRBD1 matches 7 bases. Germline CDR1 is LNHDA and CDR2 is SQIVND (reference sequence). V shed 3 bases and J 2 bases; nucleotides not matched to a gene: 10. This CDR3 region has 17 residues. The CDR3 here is CASSIRTGLTPYNEQFF. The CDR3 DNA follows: TGTGCCAGTAGTATCCGGACAGGCCTGACCCCCTACAATGAGCAGTTCTTC.

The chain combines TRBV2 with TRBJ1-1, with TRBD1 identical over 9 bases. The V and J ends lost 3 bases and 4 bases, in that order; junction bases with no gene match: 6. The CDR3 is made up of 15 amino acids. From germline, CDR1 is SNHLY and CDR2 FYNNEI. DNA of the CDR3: TGTGCCAGCAGTGATTGGGACAGGGTGGGCACTGAAGCTTTCTTT. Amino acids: CASSDWDRVGTEAFF.

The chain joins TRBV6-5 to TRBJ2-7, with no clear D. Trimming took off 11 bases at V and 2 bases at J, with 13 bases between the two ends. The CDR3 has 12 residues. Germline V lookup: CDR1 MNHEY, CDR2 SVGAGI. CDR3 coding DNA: TGTGCCGCCGGAACAGCCGCCTACGAGCAGTACTTC. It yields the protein CAAGTAAYEQYF.

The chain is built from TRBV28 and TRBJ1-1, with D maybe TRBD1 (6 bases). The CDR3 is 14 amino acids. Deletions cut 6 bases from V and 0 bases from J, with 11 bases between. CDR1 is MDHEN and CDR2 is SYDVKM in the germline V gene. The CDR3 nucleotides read TGTGCCAGCAGAAGGACAGACATGAACACTGAAGCTTTCTTT. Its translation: CASRRTDMNTEAFF. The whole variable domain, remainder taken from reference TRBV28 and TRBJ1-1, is DVKVTQSSRYLVKRTGEKVFLECVQDMDHENMFWYRQDPGLGLRLIYFSYDVKMKEKGDIPEGYSVSREKKERFSLILESASTNQTSMYLCASRRTDMNTEAFFGQGTRLTVV.

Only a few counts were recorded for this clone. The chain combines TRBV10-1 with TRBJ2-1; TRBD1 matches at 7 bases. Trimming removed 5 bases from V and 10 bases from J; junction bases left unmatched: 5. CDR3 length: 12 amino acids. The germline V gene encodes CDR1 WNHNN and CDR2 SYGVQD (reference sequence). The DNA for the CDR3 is TGCGCCAGCAGTCGGGACAGTCGAGAGCAGTTCTTC. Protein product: CASSRDSREQFF.

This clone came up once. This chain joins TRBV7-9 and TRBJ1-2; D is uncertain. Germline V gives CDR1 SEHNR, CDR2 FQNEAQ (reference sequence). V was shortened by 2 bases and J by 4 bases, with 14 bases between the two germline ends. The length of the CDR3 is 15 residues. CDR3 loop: CASSLYSLHPYGYTF. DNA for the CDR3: TGTGCCAGCAGCTTATATAGCCTCCACCCCTATGGCTACACCTTC. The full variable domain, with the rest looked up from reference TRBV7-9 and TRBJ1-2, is DTGVSQNPRHKITKRGQNVTFRCDPISEHNRLYWYRQTLGQGPEFLTYFQNEAQLEKSRLLSDRFSAERPKGSFSTLEIQRTEQGDSAMYLCASSLYSLHPYGYTFGSGTRLTVV.

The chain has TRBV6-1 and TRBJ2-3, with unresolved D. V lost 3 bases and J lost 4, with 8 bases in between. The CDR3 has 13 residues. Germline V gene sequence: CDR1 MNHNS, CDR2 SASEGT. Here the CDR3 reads CASSDRASDTQYF. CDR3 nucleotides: TGTGCCAGCAGTGACAGAGCTTCAGATACGCAGTATTTT.

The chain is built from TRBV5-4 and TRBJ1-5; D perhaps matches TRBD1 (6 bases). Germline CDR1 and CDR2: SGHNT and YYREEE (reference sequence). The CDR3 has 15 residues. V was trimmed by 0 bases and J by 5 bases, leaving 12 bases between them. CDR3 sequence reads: CASSLGRGGDQPQHF. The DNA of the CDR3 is TGTGCCAGCAGCTTGGGCAGGGGAGGAGATCAGCCCCAGCATTTT.

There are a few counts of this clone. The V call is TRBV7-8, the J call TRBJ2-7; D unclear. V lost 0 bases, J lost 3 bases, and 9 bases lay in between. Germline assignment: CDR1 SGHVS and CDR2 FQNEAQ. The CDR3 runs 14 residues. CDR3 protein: CASSLAGRNYEQYF. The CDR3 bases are TGTGCCAGCAGCTTAGCGGGCAGAAACTACGAGCAGTACTTC.

The CDR3 DNA is TGTGCCAGCAGCTTCGGAAAGACCCAGTACTTC. It specifies CASSFGKTQYF. V gene TRBV5-4 combines with J gene TRBJ2-5, with unresolved D. CDR1 is SGHNT, CDR2 YYREEE, per germline (reference sequence). Trimming took 2 bases from V and 6 from J, leaving 5 bases between them. This CDR3 is built from 11 residues.

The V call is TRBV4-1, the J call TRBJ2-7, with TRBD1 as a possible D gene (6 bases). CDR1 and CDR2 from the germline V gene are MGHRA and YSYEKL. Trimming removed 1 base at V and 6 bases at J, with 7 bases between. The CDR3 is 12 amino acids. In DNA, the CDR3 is TGCGCCAGCAGCCAAGTAGGGGGCGAGCAGTACTTC. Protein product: CASSQVGGEQYF.

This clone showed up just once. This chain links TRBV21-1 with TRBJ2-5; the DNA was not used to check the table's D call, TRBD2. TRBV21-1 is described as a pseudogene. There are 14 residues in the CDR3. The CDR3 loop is CASSKGGRPETQYF. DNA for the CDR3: TGTGCCAGCAGCAAGGGGGGGCGTCCAGAGACCCAGTACTTC.